The clone carrying this T cell receptor beta chain was observed a few times. Its antigen is as yet unknown. Alongside a J-beta primer mix, a sample-barcoded 5' primer served in a second PCR lasting roughly 6 to 11 cycles. The template-switch adaptor was a 5' adaptor with 12 random nucleotides. It tagged each cDNA molecule. Individual samples furnished no less than 2.5 million CDR3-containing paired-end reads apiece. TCRdb recomputed calls from the 5' RACE reads with MiXCR, one row per CDR3 protein. The sample shows approximately 1,100,000 distinct CDR3 sequences, more than 35% of them seen only once. This record belongs to a study of blood T cells in healthy people across ages. General study points: Unsorted PBMCs ruled out conclusive naive versus antigen-experienced comparison.

Germline lookup yields CDR1 MNHEY and CDR2 SMNVEV (reference sequence). The CDR3 covers 14 residues. V lost 2 bases to trimming and J lost 8 bases, with 15 bases between them. The source of this sequence is a woman aged 60-75 years in good health. The sample was blood. This chain connects TRBV27 to TRBJ1-2; perhaps TRBD1 as D (5 bases). This CDR3 reads CASSLRGEGKGYTF. CDR3 DNA sequence: TGTGCCAGCAGTTTAAGGGGAGAGGGAAAAGGCTACACCTTC.